The entry that follows covers one T cell receptor (beta chain) sequence. This entry belongs to a study of blood T cell repertoires in COVID-19. Study as a whole: PBMCs, B-cell-depleted T cells, or T cells provided the cDNA or gDNA that made up the material.

Sequencing was performed with immunoSEQ multiplex PCR; in TCRdb, only in-frame clones are kept and a portion is missing. The sample lists about 75,000 clones; approximately 86% were seen once. Germline V CDR1 and CDR2: GTSNPN, SVGIG (reference sequence). Trimming shortened V by 3 bases and J by 4 bases, and 10 bases separated the two germline ends. The CDR3 is 13 residues long. The source is a woman aged 50 to 65 with acute or convalescent COVID-19. V is TRBV30 and J is TRBJ1-5, with a tentative D call TRBD1 (5 bases). Sequencing was carried out using peripheral blood. The CDR3 region is CAWSATVNQPQHF. The CDR3 DNA follows: TGTGCCTGGAGCGCGACAGTGAATCAGCCCCAGCATTTT. Full variable domain (remainder filled in from reference TRBV30 and TRBJ1-5): SQTIHQWPATLVQPVGSPLSLECTVEGTSNPNLYWYRQAAGRGLQLLFYSVGIGQISSEVPQNLSASRPQDRQFILSSKKLLLSDSGFYLCAWSATVNQPQHFGDGTRLSIL.